These 32 T cell receptor beta chains came from one sample sequenced in a study of graft-versus-host responses after intestinal transplantation. Tissue from the graft was processed to free its intraepithelial and lamina propria lymphocytes. Clones were sequenced by immunoSEQ multiplex PCR, and TCRdb holds only the in-frame ones, with some missing. The sample gives about 13,000 clones, 74% of which show up once; around 6.8% is in the top ten. The specimen was ileum tissue, collected 16 days after intestinal transplant. These receptors all come from a human patient who received an intestinal transplant, so some T cells may come from the graft donor.

This chain connects TRBV6-5 to TRBJ1-2; maybe TRBD1 (6 bases). The V end lost 6 bases, the J end lost 4 bases, and 15 bases lay between the germline ends. Germline V gene data show CDR1 as MNHEY and CDR2 as SVGAGI. CDR3 size: 14 residues. CDR3: CASRLKQGPYGYTF. Written as DNA, the CDR3 is TGTGCCAGCAGACTAAAACAGGGCCCCTATGGCTACACCTTC.

This CDR3 is CASSPRTGAYNEQFF. The CDR3 DNA is TGTGCCAGCAGCCCGCGGACAGGGGCTTACAATGAGCAGTTCTTC. The rearrangement uses TRBV11-2 and TRBJ2-1; 9 bases align to TRBD1. The CDR3 contains 15 residues. With 5 bases clipped from V and 4 bases from J, the junction kept 6 bases outside the gene matches. From germline, CDR1 is SGHAT and CDR2 FQNNGV.

V and J are TRBV25-1 and TRBJ2-2; 7 bases align to TRBD2. Per germline, CDR1 MGHDK and CDR2 SYGVNS. Losses at the gene ends were 7 bases for V and 6 bases for J; bases not matched to a gene: 11. There are 15 residues in the CDR3. CDR3: CASNSGGTRSGELFF. The DNA for the CDR3 is TGTGCCAGCAACTCGGGGGGTACTCGGTCCGGGGAGCTGTTTTTT.

The chain links TRBV27 to TRBJ1-1; no clear D gene. Germline V gives CDR1 MNHEY, CDR2 SMNVEV (reference sequence). V lost 4 bases, J lost 2 bases, and 14 bases lay in between. The CDR3 has 15 residues. This chain's CDR3 is CASSYRTGANTEAFF. The CDR3 nucleotides are TGTGCCAGCAGTTATCGGACGGGAGCCAACACTGAAGCTTTCTTT.

The chain joins TRBV11-3 to TRBJ1-1, with a weak D call TRBD1 (5 bases). V gave up 1 base and J gave up 4 bases, with 7 bases separating them. The germline gives CDR1 SGHNT, CDR2 YENEEA. This CDR3 contains 13 residues. The CDR3 region is CASSLVGGTEAFF. The CDR3 nucleotides are TGTGCCAGCAGCTTAGTGGGGGGCACTGAAGCTTTCTTT.

This chain connects TRBV9 to TRBJ1-2, with D hard to call. The CDR3 is made up of 13 amino acids. CDR1 is SGDLS, CDR2 YYNGEE, per germline. The V and J ends lost 4 bases and 4 bases respectively, with 11 bases between them. This CDR3 reads CASSPPTSYGYTF. The CDR3 nucleotides read TGTGCCAGCAGCCCCCCAACGAGCTATGGCTACACCTTC.

The genes are TRBV9 and TRBJ1-6; 7 bases align to TRBD1. Germline CDR1 is SGDLS and CDR2 is YYNGEE. V was clipped by 5 bases and J by 8 bases; unmatched bases: 10. The CDR3 has 15 amino acids. The CDR3 spells CASSLGRQGDSPLHF. The CDR3 nucleotides are TGTGCCAGCAGTTTAGGCCGGCAGGGGGATTCACCCCTCCACTTT.

The chain joins TRBV5-1 to TRBJ2-5; perhaps TRBD2 as D (5 bases). V shed 1 base and J shed 2 bases, with 12 bases lying between them. CDR1 and CDR2 (germline): SGHRS, YFSETQ. This CDR3 comprises 15 residues. CDR3 protein: CASSLFRGTQETQYF. In nucleotides, the CDR3 is TGCGCCAGCAGCTTGTTCCGGGGAACTCAAGAGACCCAGTACTTC. Full variable domain (rest looked up from reference TRBV5-1 and TRBJ2-5): KAGVTQTPRYLIKTRGQQVTLSCSPISGHRSVSWYQQTPGQGLQFLFEYFSETQRNKGNFPGRFSGRQFSNSRSEMNVSTLELGDSALYLCASSLFRGTQETQYFGPGTRLLVL.

The chain has TRBV7-6 and TRBJ2-7, with D perhaps TRBD1 (5 bases). The germline gives CDR1 SGHVS, CDR2 FNYEAQ. Trimming removed 4 bases at V and 3 bases at J, with 10 bases between. The CDR3 totals 13 residues. CDR3 nucleotide sequence: TGTGCCAGCAGCTATTTCGACAGCTACGAGCAGTACTTC. Amino acid sequence: CASSYFDSYEQYF.

This clone is a singleton in its sample. V and J are TRBV5-8 and TRBJ2-3; possibly TRBD1 for D (5 bases). Germline CDR1 reads SGHTS; CDR2 reads YDEGEE. This CDR3 spans 13 amino acids. Trimming removed 3 bases from V and 1 base from J, with 6 bases in between. CDR3 coding DNA: TGTGCCAGCAGCTCACAGGGCACAGATACGCAGTATTTT. Translation gives CASSSQGTDTQYF.

The chain links TRBV13 to TRBJ2-1; 9 bases fit TRBD1. Trimming took 5 bases from V and 4 from J; bases not matched to a gene: 9. This CDR3 is built from 16 residues. The germline CDR1 and CDR2 sequences are PRHDT and FYEKMQ (reference sequence). DNA for the CDR3: TGTGCCAGCAGCCCCCGGGGACAGGGAGGGTACAATGAGCAGTTCTTC. It specifies CASSPRGQGGYNEQFF.

This chain joins TRBV6-5 and TRBJ2-7, with a weak D call TRBD2 (6 bases). Germline assignment: CDR1 MNHEY and CDR2 SVGAGI. V was clipped by 2 bases and J by 2 bases, with 13 bases between them. The CDR3 extends over 15 amino acids. The CDR3 region has the DNA TGTGCCAGCAGTTACGGGACTGGTTTTCCCTACGAGCAGTACTTC. It yields the protein CASSYGTGFPYEQYF.

The chain couples TRBV27 to TRBJ2-7; TRBD1 matches at 12 bases. CDR3 length: 13 residues. The V and J ends lost 4 bases and 6 bases, in that order; junction bases with no gene match: 1. CDR1 is MNHEY and CDR2 is SMNVEV in the germline V gene (reference sequence). CDR3 coding DNA: TGTGCCAGCAGTTGGGACAGGGGGCTCGAGCAGTACTTC. Amino acids: CASSWDRGLEQYF.

This chain connects TRBV7-2 to TRBJ2-1; 9 bases map to TRBD2. Trimming took 3 bases from V and 3 from J; bases not matched to a gene: 3. The length of the CDR3 is 15 residues. Germline V lookup: CDR1 SGHTA, CDR2 FQGNSA. For the CDR3, the DNA is TGTGCCAGCAGCTTGTCTAGCGGGGACTACAATGAGCAGTTCTTC. Translated, it gives CASSLSSGDYNEQFF.

The V gene is TRBV27, the J gene TRBJ2-2; 7 bases fit TRBD2. Per the germline V gene, CDR1 is MNHEY and CDR2 is SMNVEV (reference sequence). Trimming cost V 7 bases and J 3 bases; bases outside gene matches: 11. The CDR3 has 16 amino acids. CDR3 loop: CASTTHRAGDTGELFF. CDR3 nucleotides: TGTGCCAGCACCACCCACCGCGCGGGGGACACCGGGGAGCTGTTTTTT.

The chain couples TRBV4-1 to TRBJ2-7, with D possibly TRBD2 on 6 matching bases. The CDR3 covers 14 residues. The V and J ends lost 1 base and 5 bases respectively, with 12 bases between them. Germline lookup yields CDR1 MGHRA and CDR2 YSYEKL. CDR3 sequence: CASSQAGEIDEQYF. For the CDR3, the DNA is TGCGCCAGCAGCCAAGCGGGAGAGATTGACGAGCAGTACTTC.

The V gene is TRBV13, the J gene TRBJ1-2; D ambiguous. The CDR3 totals 12 residues. CDR1 is PRHDT, CDR2 FYEKMQ, per germline (reference sequence). Trimming stripped 3 bases from V and 4 bases from J, with 6 bases between. The CDR3 sequence is CASSFLLYGYTF. Written as DNA, the CDR3 is TGTGCCAGCAGCTTCCTCCTCTATGGCTACACCTTC.

The V and J genes are TRBV28 and TRBJ1-2; tentative D call: TRBD1 (6 bases). The CDR3 runs to 13 residues. Looked up from germline, CDR1 is MDHEN and CDR2 is SYDVKM. Trimming stripped 2 bases from V and 13 bases from J, with 17 bases between. The CDR3 DNA follows: TGTGCCAGCAGTTTACGGGGGGCCCTACCCTGCACCTTC. It yields the protein CASSLRGALPCTF.

The chain has TRBV30 and TRBJ2-7; 7 positions agree with TRBD2. Germline V gene data show CDR1 as GTSNPN and CDR2 as SVGIG (reference sequence). CDR3 length: 15 residues. The J segment lost 3 bases and the V segment lost 0 bases, leaving 8 bases of the junction unmatched. CDR3 sequence reads: CAWSVSSGIVYEQYF. CDR3 nucleotide sequence: TGTGCCTGGAGTGTAAGCAGCGGGATCGTCTACGAGCAGTACTTC. The whole variable domain, remainder taken from reference TRBV30 and TRBJ2-7, is SQTIHQWPATLVQPVGSPLSLECTVEGTSNPNLYWYRQAAGRGLQLLFYSVGIGQISSEVPQNLSASRPQDRQFILSSKKLLLSDSGFYLCAWSVSSGIVYEQYFGPGTRLTVT.

By share, this clone ranks as medium-sized (0.01 to 0.1%). The chain couples TRBV6-1 to TRBJ2-1, with 7 nucleotides matching TRBD1. V lost 6 bases to trimming and J lost 4 bases; unmatched junction nucleotides: 9. Germline lookup yields CDR1 MNHNS and CDR2 SASEGT. The CDR3 is made up of 15 amino acids. The chain's CDR3 is CASRYRDSSYNEQFF. The CDR3 nucleotides read TGTGCCAGCAGGTATCGGGACAGTTCTTACAATGAGCAGTTCTTC.

This clone was counted a single time. The V and J genes are TRBV4-1 and TRBJ1-1, with no clear D. The CDR3 is 18 amino acids. CDR1 and CDR2 (germline): MGHRA, YSYEKL. V dropped 4 bases and J dropped 3 bases, with 24 bases sitting between them. The CDR3 is CASSPRRVIRPVDTEAFF. CDR3 DNA sequence: TGCGCCAGCAGCCCCCGGCGGGTCATAAGGCCGGTGGACACTGAAGCTTTCTTT.

The rearrangement uses TRBV19 and TRBJ1-1; weak D call: TRBD1 (6 bases). This CDR3 spans 12 amino acids. Trimming removed 6 bases at V and 1 base at J, with 6 bases between. Germline V gene lookup returns CDR1 LNHDA and CDR2 SQIVND (reference sequence). Here the CDR3 reads CASRTGNTEAFF. CDR3 DNA: TGTGCCAGTAGGACAGGGAACACTGAAGCTTTCTTT.

This clone qualifies as large. The CDR3 protein is CASSLQANYGYTF. The CDR3 coding sequence is TGCGCCAGCAGCTTGCAGGCCAACTATGGCTACACCTTC. J is TRBJ1-2 and V is TRBV5-1, with unresolved D. With 1 base removed from V and 2 bases from J, the gap between germline ends came to 6 bases. CDR3 length equals 13 residues. CDR1 SGHRS and CDR2 YFSETQ come from the germline V gene.

This clone was counted between two and nine times. The chain carries TRBV25-1 and TRBJ2-7, with a tentative D call TRBD1 (6 bases). This CDR3 has 14 residues. V dropped 2 bases and J dropped 2 bases, with 10 bases sitting between them. Germline V gene lookup returns CDR1 MGHDK and CDR2 SYGVNS. CDR3 sequence: CASSETDSAYEQYF. The CDR3 coding sequence is TGTGCCAGCAGTGAAACGGACAGTGCCTACGAGCAGTACTTC.

V gene TRBV10-1 combines with J gene TRBJ1-2; maybe TRBD1 (5 bases). CDR3 length equals 12 residues. Germline CDR1 reads WNHNN; CDR2 reads SYGVQD (reference sequence). Trimming took 6 bases from V and 2 from J, leaving 7 bases between them. The CDR3 here is CASRDKNYGYTF. The CDR3 bases are TGCGCCAGCAGGGACAAAAACTATGGCTACACCTTC.

This sequence joins TRBV2 and TRBJ1-4, with no clear D. Trimming shortened V by 3 bases and J by 3 bases, and 8 bases separated the two germline ends. This CDR3 has 14 amino acids. Per the germline V gene, CDR1 is SNHLY and CDR2 is FYNNEI. The DNA for the CDR3 is TGTGCCAGCAGTGACACAACCCCTAATGAAAAACTGTTTTTT. Its translation is CASSDTTPNEKLFF. Full variable domain (missing parts from reference TRBV2 and TRBJ1-4): EPEVTQTPSHQVTQMGQEVILRCVPISNHLYFYWYRQILGQKVEFLVSFYNNEISEKSEIFDDQFSVERPDGSNFTLKIRSTKLEDSAMYFCASSDTTPNEKLFFGSGTQLSVL.

The rearrangement uses TRBV28 and TRBJ2-7; 7 bases agree with TRBD2. J was trimmed by 2 bases and V by 1 base; bases with no gene match: 5. The CDR3 extends over 15 amino acids. Germline loops: CDR1 MDHEN, CDR2 SYDVKM. CDR3 loop: CASSLSPRETYEQYF. The CDR3 bases are TGTGCCAGCAGTTTATCTCCGCGGGAGACCTACGAGCAGTACTTC.

Here the CDR3 reads CASSPLLRGETQYF. CDR3 nucleotide sequence: TGTGCCAGCAGCCCGCTCTTGAGGGGGGAGACCCAGTACTTC. The chain recombines TRBV7-9 with TRBJ2-5; D possibly corresponds to TRBD1 (6 bases). Germline loops: CDR1 SEHNR, CDR2 FQNEAQ (reference sequence). Trimming stripped 5 bases from V and 5 bases from J, with 15 bases between. This CDR3 region has 14 residues.

This rearrangement joins TRBV28 to TRBJ1-1; D unclear. The CDR3 consists of 12 residues. Trimming removed 6 bases from V and 0 bases from J, with 5 bases in between. Germline-derived CDR1 and CDR2 are MDHEN and SYDVKM. CDR3 residues: CASRDLNTEAFF. CDR3 in DNA: TGTGCCAGCAGGGACTTGAACACTGAAGCTTTCTTT.

CDR3: CASSYSRAGSNQPQHF. DNA for the CDR3: TGTGCCAGCAGTTACTCGCGGGCAGGTAGCAATCAGCCCCAGCATTTT. This sequence joins TRBV6-6 and TRBJ1-5; D remains unclear. Germline values: CDR1 MNHNY, CDR2 SVGAGI (reference sequence). V was cut by 0 bases and J by 0 bases, with 9 bases left in between. The CDR3 extends over 16 amino acids.

This clone was found once. Distinct nucleotide sequences in the sample also encode this CDR3. The chain recombines TRBV5-1 with TRBJ2-7; the match to TRBD2 covers 11 bases. The ends lost 0 bases at V and 1 base at J; junction bases unmatched: 3. CDR1 is SGHRS and CDR2 is YFSETQ in the germline V gene. The CDR3 consists of 16 residues. This CDR3 reads CASSLGGTSGSYEQYF. CDR3 sequence (DNA): TGCGCCAGCAGCTTGGGGGGGACTAGCGGTTCCTACGAGCAGTACTTC.

This clone appeared a few times. The rearrangement links TRBV4-1 to TRBJ2-5; no clear D. The germline V gene has CDR1 MGHRA and CDR2 YSYEKL. CDR3 length: 13 amino acids. V was trimmed by 0 bases and J by 5 bases, leaving 7 bases between them. The CDR3 spells CASSQDVLETQYF. The CDR3 region has the DNA TGCGCCAGCAGCCAAGACGTTCTTGAGACCCAGTACTTC.